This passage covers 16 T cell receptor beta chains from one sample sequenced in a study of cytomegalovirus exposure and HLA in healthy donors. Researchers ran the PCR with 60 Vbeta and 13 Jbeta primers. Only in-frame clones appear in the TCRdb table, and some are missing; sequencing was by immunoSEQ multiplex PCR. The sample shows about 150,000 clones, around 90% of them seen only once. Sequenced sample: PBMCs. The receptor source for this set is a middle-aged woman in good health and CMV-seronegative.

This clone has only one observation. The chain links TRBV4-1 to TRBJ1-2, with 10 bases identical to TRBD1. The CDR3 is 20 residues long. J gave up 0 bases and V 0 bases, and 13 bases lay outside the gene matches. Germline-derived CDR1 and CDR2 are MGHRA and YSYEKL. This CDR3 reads CASSQERLRDRGQTNYGYTF. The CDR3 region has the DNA TGCGCCAGCAGCCAAGAAAGGTTGCGGGACAGGGGACAGACTAACTATGGCTACACCTTC.

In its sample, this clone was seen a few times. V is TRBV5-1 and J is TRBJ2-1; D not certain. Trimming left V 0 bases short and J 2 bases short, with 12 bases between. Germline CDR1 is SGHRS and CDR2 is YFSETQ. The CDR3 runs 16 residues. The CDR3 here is CASSLVPSLAYNEQFF. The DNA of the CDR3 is TGCGCCAGCAGCTTGGTTCCGAGTTTGGCCTACAATGAGCAGTTCTTC.

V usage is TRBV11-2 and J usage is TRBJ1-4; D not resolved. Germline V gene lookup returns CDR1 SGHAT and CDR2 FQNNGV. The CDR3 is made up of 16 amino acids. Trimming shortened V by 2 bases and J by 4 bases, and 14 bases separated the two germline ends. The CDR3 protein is CASSLRGWRDNEKLFF. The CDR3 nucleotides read TGTGCCAGCAGCTTACGGGGTTGGAGGGATAATGAAAAACTGTTTTTT.

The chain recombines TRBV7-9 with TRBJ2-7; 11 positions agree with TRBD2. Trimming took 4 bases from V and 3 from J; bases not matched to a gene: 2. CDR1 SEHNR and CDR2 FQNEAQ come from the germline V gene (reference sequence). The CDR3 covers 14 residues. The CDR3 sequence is CASSWGTSGYEQYF. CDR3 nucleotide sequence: TGTGCCAGCAGCTGGGGGACTAGCGGCTACGAGCAGTACTTC.

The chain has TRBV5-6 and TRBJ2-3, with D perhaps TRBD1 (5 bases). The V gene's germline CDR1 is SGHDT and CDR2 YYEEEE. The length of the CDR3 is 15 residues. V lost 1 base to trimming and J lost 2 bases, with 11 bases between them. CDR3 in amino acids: CASSLLGRVTDTQYF. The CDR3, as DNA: TGTGCCAGCAGCTTGTTGGGGCGAGTCACAGATACGCAGTATTTT.

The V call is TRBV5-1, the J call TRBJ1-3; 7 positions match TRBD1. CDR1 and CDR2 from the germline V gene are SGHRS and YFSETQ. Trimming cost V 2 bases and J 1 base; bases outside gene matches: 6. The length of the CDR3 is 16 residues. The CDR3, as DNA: TGCGCCAGCAGCTTAGACAGGGTCTTATCTGGAAACACCATATATTTT. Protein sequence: CASSLDRVLSGNTIYF.

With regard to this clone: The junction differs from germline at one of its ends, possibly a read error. DNA of the CDR3: TGTGCCAGCAGCTTAGCCCGGTCGACGGACAGGAATTTC. Translating gives CASSLARSTDRNF. The chain uses TRBV11-3 and TRBJ2-7; the match to TRBD1 covers 7 bases. This CDR3 contains 13 residues. Germline V gene lookup returns CDR1 SGHNT and CDR2 YENEEA.

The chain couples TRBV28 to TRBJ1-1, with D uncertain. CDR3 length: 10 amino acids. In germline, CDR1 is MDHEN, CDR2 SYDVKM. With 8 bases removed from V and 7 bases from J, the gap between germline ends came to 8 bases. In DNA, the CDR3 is TGTGCCAGCGGGCAATTTGAAGCTTTCTTT. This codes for CASGQFEAFF. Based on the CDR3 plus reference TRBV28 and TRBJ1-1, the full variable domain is DVKVTQSSRYLVKRTGEKVFLECVQDMDHENMFWYRQDPGLGLRLIYFSYDVKMKEKGDIPEGYSVSREKKERFSLILESASTNQTSMYLCASGQFEAFFGQGTRLTVV.

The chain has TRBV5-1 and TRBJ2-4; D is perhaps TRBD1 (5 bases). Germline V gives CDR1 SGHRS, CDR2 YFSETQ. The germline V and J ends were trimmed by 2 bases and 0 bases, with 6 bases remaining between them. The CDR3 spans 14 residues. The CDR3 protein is CASSLGEAKNIQYF. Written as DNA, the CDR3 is TGCGCCAGCAGCTTAGGGGAAGCCAAAAACATTCAGTACTTC.

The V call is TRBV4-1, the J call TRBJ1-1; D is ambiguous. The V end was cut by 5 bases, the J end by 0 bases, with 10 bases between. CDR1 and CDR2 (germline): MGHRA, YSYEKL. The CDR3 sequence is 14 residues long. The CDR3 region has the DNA TGCGCCAGCAGCTATTCTCAGGTGAACACTGAAGCTTTCTTT. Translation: CASSYSQVNTEAFF.

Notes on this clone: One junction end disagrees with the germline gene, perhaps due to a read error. CDR3 nucleotides: TGTACCAGCAGCCCCACCGCCGCGGGCTACACCTTC. This encodes CTSSPTAAGYTF. The chain employs TRBV7-9 and TRBJ1-2; D is unresolved. This CDR3 is built from 12 residues. Germline V lookup: CDR1 SEHNR, CDR2 FQNEAQ (reference sequence).

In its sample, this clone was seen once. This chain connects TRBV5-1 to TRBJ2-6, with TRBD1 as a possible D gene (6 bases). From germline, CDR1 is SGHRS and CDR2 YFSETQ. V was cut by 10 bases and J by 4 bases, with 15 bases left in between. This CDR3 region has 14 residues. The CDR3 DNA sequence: TGCGCCTCGGGACAAGAAGCGGGGGCCAACGTCCTGACTTTC. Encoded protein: CASGQEAGANVLTF.

The CDR3 DNA sequence: TGTGCCAGCAGTGAACTTTGGACCCCGGACAGCGGGCAGTACTTC. Residues: CASSELWTPDSGQYF. This chain connects TRBV6-1 to TRBJ2-7, with TRBD1 as a possible D gene (6 bases). The CDR3 has 15 amino acids. Germline V gives CDR1 MNHNS, CDR2 SASEGT. The V and J ends lost 2 bases and 9 bases respectively, with 20 bases between them.

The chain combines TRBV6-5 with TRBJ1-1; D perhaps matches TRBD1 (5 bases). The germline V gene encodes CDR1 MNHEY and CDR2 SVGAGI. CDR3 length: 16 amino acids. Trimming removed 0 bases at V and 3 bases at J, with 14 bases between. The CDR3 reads CASSYSGSRVDTEAFF. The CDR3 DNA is TGTGCCAGCAGTTACTCGGGCAGCAGGGTAGACACTGAAGCTTTCTTT.

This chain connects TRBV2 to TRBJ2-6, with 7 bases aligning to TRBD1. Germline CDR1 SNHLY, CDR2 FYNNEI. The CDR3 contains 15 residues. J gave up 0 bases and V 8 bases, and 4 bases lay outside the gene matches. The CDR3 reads CASGGQISGANVLTF. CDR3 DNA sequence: TGTGCCAGCGGGGGACAGATCTCTGGGGCCAACGTCCTGACTTTC.

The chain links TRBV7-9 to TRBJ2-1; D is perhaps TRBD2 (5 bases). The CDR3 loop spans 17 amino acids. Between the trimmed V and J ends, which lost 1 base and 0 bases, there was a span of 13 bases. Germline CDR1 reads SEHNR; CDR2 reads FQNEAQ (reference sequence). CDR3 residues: CASSLGLERRSYNEQFF. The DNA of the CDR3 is TGTGCCAGCAGCTTAGGGCTAGAGCGGCGCTCCTACAATGAGCAGTTCTTC.